This is a list of T cell receptor beta chains from one sample in a study of breast tumors, draining lymph nodes, adjacent tissues. Using its own MiXCR run on the multiplex PCR reads, TCRdb lists one record per CDR3 protein. Among approximately 15,000 distinct CDR3 sequences listed, 55% to 75% were seen once. The material sequenced was tumor-adjacent breast tissue. Every receptor here comes from a female donor with breast cancer. Some clones in this sample may be carry-over from other donors' samples. Each CDR3 is given with its conserved first and last residue. D genes are given only for firm matches. For some rows the clone size is stated as once, few or many, or as a class when expanded; others skip it.

D: NA; V: TRBV7-9; size: many; J: TRBJ1-1; DNA: TGTGCCAGCAGGTTACACTCCGGGACTGAAGCTTTCTTT; CDR3: CASRLHSGTEAFF
D: NA; V: TRBV2; size: NA; J: TRBJ1-2; DNA: TGTGCCAGCAGTGAGGATCCCCAGCTAGGCTATGGCTACACCTTC; CDR3: CASSEDPQLGYGYTF
D: NA; V: TRBV25-1; size: NA; J: TRBJ2-1; DNA: TGTGCCAGCAGTGAATATAGGGGGGCCGGGTACAATGAGCAGTTCTTC; CDR3: CASSEYRGAGYNEQFF
D: NA; V: TRBV2; size: many; J: TRBJ2-3; DNA: TGTGCCAGCAGCCCACCTTTCACAGATACGCAGTATTTT; CDR3: CASSPPFTDTQYF
D: TRBD2; V: TRBV4-1; size: NA; J: TRBJ2-1; DNA: TGCGCCAGCAGCCTTAGGACTAGCGGGTACAATGAGCAGTTCTTC; CDR3: CASSLRTSGYNEQFF
D: TRBD1; V: TRBV20-1; size: medium-sized; J: TRBJ1-3; DNA: TGCAGTGCTCAAGACGGGACAGGGGGAAACACCATATATTTT; CDR3: CSAQDGTGGNTIYF
D: NA; V: TRBV9; size: NA; J: TRBJ1-6; DNA: TGTGCCAGCAGCAAGGGGGGGGGGGGTAGATCACCCCTCCACTTT; CDR3: CASSKGGGGRSPLHF
D: NA; V: TRBV7-9; size: NA; J: TRBJ1-6; DNA: TGTGCCAGCAGTGGAGGGGGTCAAAATTCACCCCTCCACTTT; CDR3: CASSGGGQNSPLHF
D: TRBD1; V: TRBV6-5; size: many; J: TRBJ1-1; DNA: TGTGCCAGCAGTTACTCGCAGGGGGATCTTAACACTGAAGCTTTCTTT; CDR3: CASSYSQGDLNTEAFF
D: NA; V: TRBV27; size: many; J: TRBJ1-2; DNA: TGTGCCAGCAGTCTCCAAGGACCGGATGGCTACACCTTC; CDR3: CASSLQGPDGYTF
D: NA; V: TRBV6-6; size: many; J: TRBJ1-1; DNA: TGTGCCAGCAGTTACCCAACAGTGAACACTGAAGCTTTCTTT; CDR3: CASSYPTVNTEAFF
D: NA; V: TRBV15; size: few; J: TRBJ1-2; DNA: TGTGCCACCAGCAGAGAGCCAGCGAACTATGGCTACACCTTC; CDR3: CATSREPANYGYTF
D: TRBD1; V: TRBV19; size: NA; J: TRBJ1-2; DNA: TGTGCCAGTAGTGTCCGGGACAGGGGGCTTTTGGCTATGGGTTCCCCCTTC; CDR3: CASSVRDRGLLAMGSPF
D: NA; V: TRBV4-1; size: large; J: TRBJ2-2; DNA: TGCGCCAGCAGCCATGGACAAGTGAACACCGGGGAGCTGTTTTTT; CDR3: CASSHGQVNTGELFF
D: NA; V: TRBV20-1; size: many; J: TRBJ2-2; DNA: TGCAGTGCTAGGCCAATCGGAAAGAACACCGGGGAGCTGTTTTTT; CDR3: CSARPIGKNTGELFF
D: TRBD2; V: TRBV7-6; size: NA; J: TRBJ2-1; DNA: TGTGCCAGCAGCCCCCGAGCGGGAGGGTCCTACAATGAGCAGTTCTTC; CDR3: CASSPRAGGSYNEQFF
D: TRBD1; V: TRBV10-3; size: NA; J: TRBJ2-3; DNA: TGTGCCATCAGCGCCAGTACCCCAGGGGGCCGTGATACGCAGTATTTT; CDR3: CAISASTPGGRDTQYF
D: TRBD2; V: TRBV15; size: NA; J: TRBJ2-1; DNA: TGTGCCACCAGCAGAATGGGGACTGGCGGGAGTGGAACGTCATGTGAGCAGTTCTTT; CDR3: CATSRMGTGGSGTSCEQFF
D: TRBD1; V: TRBV7-9; size: NA; J: TRBJ2-6; DNA: TGTGCCAGCAGTAACAACAGGGGCCCTGGGGCCAACGTCCTGACTTTC; CDR3: CASSNNRGPGANVLTF
D: TRBD1; V: TRBV2; size: NA; J: TRBJ1-4; DNA: TGTGCCAGCAGTGAAAGGGGCGGGACAGGGCGGACTAATGAAAAACTGTTTTTT; CDR3: CASSERGGTGRTNEKLFF
D: NA; V: TRBV29-1; size: NA; J: TRBJ2-2; DNA: TGCAGCGCAAGATGGTCGGGTTACACCGGGGAGCTGTTTTTT; CDR3: CSARWSGYTGELFF
D: TRBD1; V: TRBV11-2; size: many; J: TRBJ2-1; DNA: TGTGCCAGCAGCACCCGCGGGAAGGCAGGGGGCTTCCGATACAATGAGCAGTTCTTC; CDR3: CASSTRGKAGGFRYNEQFF
D: TRBD2; V: TRBV7-3; size: NA; J: TRBJ2-1; DNA: TGTGCCAGCAGCAAGGACAGGCGGGAGGGCCCCTACAATGAGCAGTTCTTC; CDR3: CASSKDRREGPYNEQFF
D: TRBD2; V: TRBV7-9; size: NA; J: TRBJ2-1; DNA: TGTGCCAGCAGCTTCTTGTCTAGCGGGAGATCCCCCTCCTACAATGAGCAGTTCTTC; CDR3: CASSFLSSGRSPSYNEQFF
D: NA; V: TRBV9; size: medium-sized; J: TRBJ2-5; DNA: TGTGCCAGCAGCGTAGGCCGACAAGAGACCCAGTACTTC; CDR3: CASSVGRQETQYF
D: TRBD1; V: TRBV19; size: few; J: TRBJ1-6; DNA: TGTGCCAGTAGTGGGGACAGGGAAAAACCCCTCCACTTT; CDR3: CASSGDREKPLHF
D: NA; V: TRBV7-9; size: NA; J: TRBJ1-6; DNA: TGTGCCAGCAGCTTAATCGTTAGAAACACCGTATATCCCCTCCACTTT; CDR3: CASSLIVRNTVYPLHF
D: NA; V: TRBV9; size: many; J: TRBJ1-6; DNA: TGTGCCAGCAGCAAGGCGGGGGGGAATAATTCACCCCTCCACTTT; CDR3: CASSKAGGNNSPLHF
D: TRBD2; V: TRBV2; size: NA; J: TRBJ2-1; DNA: TGTGCCATCTTGAGCGGGAGTTACAATGAGCAGTTCTTC; CDR3: CAILSGSYNEQFF
D: NA; V: TRBV7-3; size: NA; J: TRBJ1-4; DNA: TGTGCTAGCAGCTTTAAGCCGGGAGAAAAACTGTTTTTT; CDR3: CASSFKPGEKLFF
D: TRBD2; V: TRBV7-3; size: NA; J: TRBJ2-3; DNA: TGTGCCAGCAGCGCCCACCGCACGACTAGCGGGGGGAGAACAGATACGCAGTATTTT; CDR3: CASSAHRTTSGGRTDTQYF
D: NA; V: TRBV20-1; size: few; J: TRBJ2-1; DNA: TGCAGTGCTAGAGTAGACGCTCAAGCCCCCCACTTC; CDR3: CSARVDAQAPHF
D: NA; V: TRBV5-5; size: NA; J: TRBJ1-4; DNA: TGTGCCAGCAGCTTATTAAGAACTAATGAAAAACTGTTTTTT; CDR3: CASSLLRTNEKLFF
D: TRBD2; V: TRBV5-1; size: medium-sized; J: TRBJ2-1; DNA: TGCGCCAGCAGCACCACTAGCGGGGGGACTAATGAGCAGTTCTTC; CDR3: CASSTTSGGTNEQFF
D: NA; V: TRBV6-6; size: many; J: TRBJ1-5; DNA: TGTGCCAGCAGTCATTCGTCAAGTCCTAATCAGCCCCAGCATTTT; CDR3: CASSHSSSPNQPQHF
D: TRBD1; V: TRBV12-3/TRBV12-4; size: NA; J: TRBJ1-6; DNA: TGTGCCAGCAGAACAGGGGGGGCTTCACCCCTCCACTTT; CDR3: CASRTGGASPLHF
D: NA; V: TRBV5-1; size: NA; J: TRBJ1-5; DNA: TGCGCCAGCAGCTTGAGCGGAAATAGCAATCAGCCCCAGCATTTT; CDR3: CASSLSGNSNQPQHF
D: TRBD2; V: TRBV24-1; size: NA; J: TRBJ2-1; DNA: TGTGCCACCAGTGATCCCAGCGGGAGGGCCGGTGAGCAGTTCTTC; CDR3: CATSDPSGRAGEQFF
D: TRBD2; V: TRBV20-1; size: once; J: TRBJ2-3; DNA: TGCAGTGCTAGGGTATGGCGGGCGGGGGTAGGAGATACGCAGTATTTT; CDR3: CSARVWRAGVGDTQYF
D: NA; V: TRBV18; size: many; J: TRBJ2-6; DNA: TGTGCCAGCTCACCCGGACAGCCGACTGGGGCCAACGTCCTGACTTTC; CDR3: CASSPGQPTGANVLTF
D: TRBD2; V: TRBV20-1; size: NA; J: TRBJ2-1; DNA: TGCAGTGCTAGAGCTAATAGCGGGAGTTTACTCAATGAGCAGTTCTTC; CDR3: CSARANSGSLLNEQFF
D: NA; V: TRBV5-1; size: NA; J: TRBJ1-6; DNA: TGTGCCAGCAGCTCAACCGGGGGGAGTGGTTCACCCCTCCACTTT; CDR3: CASSSTGGSGSPLHF
D: NA; V: TRBV19; size: many; J: TRBJ1-1; DNA: TGTGCCAGTAGCCAATCCCCGGGGTACACTGAAGCTTTCTTT; CDR3: CASSQSPGYTEAFF
D: NA; V: TRBV7-2; size: NA; J: TRBJ1-6; DNA: TGTGCCAGCAGCTTAGGGACGGGGAGTGGTTCACCCCTCCACTTT; CDR3: CASSLGTGSGSPLHF
D: TRBD1; V: TRBV6-5; size: NA; J: TRBJ1-2; DNA: TGTGCCAGCAGCCCGGGACAGGGAAGATCGGGCTACACCTTC; CDR3: CASSPGQGRSGYTF
D: NA; V: TRBV7-8; size: many; J: TRBJ2-1; DNA: TGTGCCAGCAGCCCCCATTGGTTGGGTGAGCAGTTCTTC; CDR3: CASSPHWLGEQFF
D: TRBD1; V: TRBV18; size: NA; J: TRBJ1-1; DNA: TGTGCCAGCTCACTTCGAAGTGCACAGGGGCTGAACACTGAAGCTTTCTTT; CDR3: CASSLRSAQGLNTEAFF
D: TRBD2; V: TRBV2; size: few; J: TRBJ2-6; DNA: TGTGCCAGCAGCCGACGACTAGCGGGGGCGGTTGGGGCCAACGTCCTGACTTTC; CDR3: CASSRRLAGAVGANVLTF
D: TRBD1; V: TRBV20-1; size: NA; J: TRBJ1-2; DNA: TGCAGTGCTGGGGACAGGCCTGCCTTCTATGGCTACACCTTC; CDR3: CSAGDRPAFYGYTF
D: NA; V: TRBV5-1; size: many; J: TRBJ2-1; DNA: TGCGCCAGCAGCTACCAGGGTAGTGGTGAGCAGTTCTTC; CDR3: CASSYQGSGEQFF
D: TRBD2; V: TRBV5-5; size: NA; J: TRBJ2-1; DNA: TGTGCCAGCAGCTTGGCGTCTGGGACTAGCCTTGAGCAGCTCTTC; CDR3: CASSLASGTSLEQLF
D: TRBD1; V: TRBV2; size: NA; J: TRBJ2-7; DNA: TGTGCCAGCAGTGAACCCTTGACAGGGTATTACGAGCAGTACTTC; CDR3: CASSEPLTGYYEQYF
D: NA; V: TRBV14; size: NA; J: TRBJ1-2; DNA: TGTGCCAGCAGCCAAATCGGGACTTATGGCTACACCTTC; CDR3: CASSQIGTYGYTF
D: TRBD2; V: TRBV11-2; size: NA; J: TRBJ2-5; DNA: TGTGCCAGCAGCCAAGGTCAGCGGGGGGCGGCTGAAGAGACCCAGTACTTC; CDR3: CASSQGQRGAAEETQYF
D: NA; V: TRBV7-2; size: few; J: TRBJ2-7; DNA: TGTGCCAGCAGCCCCCAACCCTACGAGCAGTACTTC; CDR3: CASSPQPYEQYF